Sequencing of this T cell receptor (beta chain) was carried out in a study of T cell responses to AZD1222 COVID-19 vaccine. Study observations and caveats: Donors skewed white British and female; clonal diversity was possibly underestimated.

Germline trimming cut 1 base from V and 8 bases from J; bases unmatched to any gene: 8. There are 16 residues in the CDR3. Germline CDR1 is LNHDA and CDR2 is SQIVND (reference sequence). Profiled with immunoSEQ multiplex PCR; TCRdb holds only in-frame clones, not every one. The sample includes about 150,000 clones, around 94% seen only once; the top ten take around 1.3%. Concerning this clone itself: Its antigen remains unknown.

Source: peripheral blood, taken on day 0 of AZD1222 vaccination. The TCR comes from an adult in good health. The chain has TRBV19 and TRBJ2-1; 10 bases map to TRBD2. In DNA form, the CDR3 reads TGTGCCAGTAGTATAGCCCAGCGGGGGGGCAGGGATGAGCAGTTCTTC. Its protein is CASSIAQRGGRDEQFF.